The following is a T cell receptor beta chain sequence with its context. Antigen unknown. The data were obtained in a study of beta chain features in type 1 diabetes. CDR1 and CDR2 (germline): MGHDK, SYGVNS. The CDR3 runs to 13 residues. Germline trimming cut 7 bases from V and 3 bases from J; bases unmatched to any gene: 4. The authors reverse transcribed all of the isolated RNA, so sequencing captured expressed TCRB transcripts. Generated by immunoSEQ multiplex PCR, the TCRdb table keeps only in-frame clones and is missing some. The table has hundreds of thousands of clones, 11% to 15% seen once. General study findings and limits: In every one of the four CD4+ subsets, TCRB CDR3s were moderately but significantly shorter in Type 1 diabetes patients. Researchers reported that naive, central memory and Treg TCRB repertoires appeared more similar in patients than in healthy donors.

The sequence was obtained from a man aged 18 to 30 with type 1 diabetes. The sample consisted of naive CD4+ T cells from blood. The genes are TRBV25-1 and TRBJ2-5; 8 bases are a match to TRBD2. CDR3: CASNRGGKETQYF. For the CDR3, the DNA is TGTGCCAGCAACCGGGGGGGCAAAGAGACCCAGTACTTC.